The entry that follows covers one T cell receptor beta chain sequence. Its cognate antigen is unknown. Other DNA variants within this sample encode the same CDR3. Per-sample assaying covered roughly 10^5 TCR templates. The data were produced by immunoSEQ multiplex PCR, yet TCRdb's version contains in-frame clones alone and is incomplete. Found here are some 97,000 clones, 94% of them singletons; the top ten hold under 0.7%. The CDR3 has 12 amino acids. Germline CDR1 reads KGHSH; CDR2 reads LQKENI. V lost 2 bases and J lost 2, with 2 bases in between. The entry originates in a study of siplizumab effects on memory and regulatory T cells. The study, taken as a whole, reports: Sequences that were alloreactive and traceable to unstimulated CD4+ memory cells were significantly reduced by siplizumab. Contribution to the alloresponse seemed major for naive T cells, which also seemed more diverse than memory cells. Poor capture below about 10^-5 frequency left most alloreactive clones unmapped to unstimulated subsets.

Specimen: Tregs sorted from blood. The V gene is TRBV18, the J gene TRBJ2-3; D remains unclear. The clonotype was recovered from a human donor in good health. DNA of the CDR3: TGTGCCAGCTCACCAACCACAGATACGCAGTATTTT. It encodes CASSPTTDTQYF.